This TCR beta chain was captured in a study of technical replicates of blood from a handful of donors. Here immunoSEQ multiplex PCR was the method, and the copy in TCRdb shows in-frame clones only, minus some. The sample has 75,000 to 90,000 clones; 85% to 95% are singletons. The CDR3 totals 14 residues. Looked up from germline, CDR1 is SGDLS and CDR2 is YYNGEE. Trimming stripped 1 base from V and 6 bases from J, with 13 bases between. The sample comprised T cells isolated from PBMCs. This clonotype was obtained from a human donor in good health. V is TRBV9 and J is TRBJ1-2, with D uncertain. The CDR3 DNA reads TGTGCCAGCAGCGTAAATCCCCAGGTGGATGGCTACACCTTC. Its translation: CASSVNPQVDGYTF.